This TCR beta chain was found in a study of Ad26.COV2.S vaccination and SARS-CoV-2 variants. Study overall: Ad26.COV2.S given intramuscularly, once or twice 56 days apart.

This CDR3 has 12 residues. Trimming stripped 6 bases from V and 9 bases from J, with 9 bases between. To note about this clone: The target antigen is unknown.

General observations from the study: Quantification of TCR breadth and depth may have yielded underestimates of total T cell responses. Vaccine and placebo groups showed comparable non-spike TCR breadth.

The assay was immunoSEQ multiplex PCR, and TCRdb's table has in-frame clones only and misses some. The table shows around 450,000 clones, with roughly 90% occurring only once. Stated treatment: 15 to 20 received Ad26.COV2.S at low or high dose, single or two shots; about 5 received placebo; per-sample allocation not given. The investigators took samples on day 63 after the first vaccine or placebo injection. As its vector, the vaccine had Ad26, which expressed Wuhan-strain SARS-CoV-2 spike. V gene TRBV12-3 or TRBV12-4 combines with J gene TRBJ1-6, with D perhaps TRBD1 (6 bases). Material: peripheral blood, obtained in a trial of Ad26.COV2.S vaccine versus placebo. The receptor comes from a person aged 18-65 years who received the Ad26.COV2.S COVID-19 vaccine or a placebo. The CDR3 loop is CASSSTGSPLHF. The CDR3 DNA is TGTGCCAGCAGCTCGACAGGTTCACCCCTCCACTTT.